One sample yielded the 28 T cell receptor beta chains listed below, sequenced in a study of CXCR3-negative and CXCR3-positive naive CD8 T cells. The method, 5' RACE with UMI labels, was used to prepare the TRB cDNA libraries. For each CDR3 protein, TCRdb gives one entry from its re-call of the 5' RACE reads, without DNA. This sample's table reports some 130,000 distinct CDR3 sequences. The specimen was naive CXCR3- CD8+ T cells from blood. Subset meaning: CD45RO-CCR7+CD27+CD95- naive CD8+ T cells lacking CXCR3 (TNR3-). These receptors all come from a human donor in good health. Some clones in this sample may be carry-over from other donors' samples.

This chain uses TRBV4-1 with TRBJ2-2; as DNA is missing, the TRBD2 call by TCRdb cannot be tested. The length of the CDR3 is 14 residues. The germline CDR1 and CDR2 sequences are MGHRA and YSYEKL. The CDR3 region is CASSHGLAAGELFF.

The chain carries TRBV28 and TRBJ2-1. The CDR3 consists of 14 residues. CDR1 is MDHEN and CDR2 is SYDVKM in the germline V gene. CDR3 protein: CASSVGVDYNEQFF. Together with reference TRBV28 and TRBJ2-1, the CDR3 gives the full variable domain: DVKVTQSSRYLVKRTGEKVFLECVQDMDHENMFWYRQDPGLGLRLIYFSYDVKMKEKGDIPEGYSVSREKKERFSLILESASTNQTSMYLCASSVGVDYNEQFFGPGTRLTVL.

The gene calls are TRBV29-1 and TRBJ1-1; TCRdb's D call of TRBD1 is untestable without DNA. This CDR3 has 14 amino acids. CDR1 and CDR2 (germline): SQVTM, ANQGSEA. CDR3 sequence: CSATRQGSDTEAFF.

This chain's CDR3 is CASGPGSYYEGYTF. This chain connects TRBV12-3 or TRBV12-4 to TRBJ1-2. The CDR3 covers 14 residues.

CDR3: CASSLGLAGDLQETQYF. The gene calls are TRBV5-1 and TRBJ2-5; TCRdb indicates TRBD2, and absent DNA this call remains unverified. The germline V gene encodes CDR1 SGHRS and CDR2 YFSETQ. The CDR3 has 17 residues.

The chain has TRBV4-1 and TRBJ2-7; TCRdb's assignment of TRBD1 cannot be checked, as there is no DNA. Germline CDR1 is MGHRA and CDR2 is YSYEKL. This CDR3 is 15 amino acids long. CDR3 sequence reads: CASSQDLGQGGWQYF.

The chain recombines TRBV19 with TRBJ1-2. Per the germline V gene, CDR1 is LNHDA and CDR2 is SQIVND (reference sequence). This CDR3 has 13 residues. The CDR3 loop reads CASKLWTGDGYTF.

The chain combines TRBV19 with TRBJ2-1. Germline CDR1 is LNHDA and CDR2 is SQIVND (reference sequence). The CDR3 loop spans 14 amino acids. The CDR3 region is CASSAEGSYNEQFF.

CDR3 region: CASSRERTDYEQYF. V and J are TRBV4-1 and TRBJ2-7; TCRdb lists TRBD1, though no DNA is available to test this call. This CDR3 contains 14 residues. Per the germline V gene, CDR1 is MGHRA and CDR2 is YSYEKL.

J is TRBJ2-2 and V is TRBV4-1; there is no DNA to check the TCRdb D call of TRBD1. The CDR3 is 15 residues long. Per germline, CDR1 MGHRA and CDR2 YSYEKL. The CDR3 here is CASSHDRGGTGELFF.

The chain carries TRBV28 and TRBJ2-7; the D call from TCRdb, TRBD1, cannot be confirmed without DNA. This CDR3 region has 14 residues. The germline CDR1 and CDR2 sequences are MDHEN and SYDVKM. CDR3 in amino acids: CASGTDIISYEQYF.

V is TRBV9 and J is TRBJ2-3; TCRdb calls TRBD1, which cannot be checked without DNA. There are 15 residues in the CDR3. Germline V gives CDR1 SGDLS, CDR2 YYNGEE. The CDR3 loop is CASSSWTETADTQYF.

The chain links TRBV6-5 to TRBJ2-3; the D call from TCRdb, TRBD1, cannot be confirmed without DNA. The CDR3 loop spans 16 amino acids. The germline gives CDR1 MNHEY, CDR2 SVGAGI. The CDR3 sequence is CASSYGRHLTTDTQYF.

The gene calls are TRBV19 and TRBJ2-7; with no DNA, the TCRdb D assignment of TRBD1 cannot be verified. This CDR3 contains 15 residues. Germline values: CDR1 LNHDA, CDR2 SQIVND (reference sequence). The CDR3 sequence: CASSTDRGYSYEQYF.

The chain has TRBV4-2 and TRBJ1-1. The germline V gene encodes CDR1 LGHNA and CDR2 YNFKEQ. The CDR3 is 15 residues long. The CDR3 protein is CASSPLKEFNTEAFF.

The V gene is TRBV5-5, the J gene TRBJ2-7; TCRdb reports TRBD1, a call that lacks DNA to check it against. Germline values: CDR1 SGHKS, CDR2 YYEKEE (reference sequence). The length of the CDR3 is 15 residues. The CDR3 here is CASSPGQGYSYEQYF.

This rearrangement joins TRBV29-1 to TRBJ2-2; the TCRdb call, TRBD1, lacks DNA for checking. CDR1 is SQVTM, CDR2 ANQGSEA, per germline. This CDR3 comprises 11 residues. CDR3 sequence reads: CSATVNGELFF.

The chain links TRBV7-9 to TRBJ2-7. There are 15 residues in the CDR3. The germline CDR1 and CDR2 sequences are SEHNR and FQNEAQ (reference sequence). This CDR3 is CASSLTTELPYEQYF.

The chain links TRBV4-3 to TRBJ1-1; absent DNA, TCRdb's TRBD1 call cannot be checked. CDR1 and CDR2 (germline): LGHNA, YSLEER. There are 16 residues in the CDR3. The CDR3 is CASSQDWLGAYTEAFF.

The chain uses TRBV29-1 and TRBJ2-3; the TCRdb call, TRBD1, lacks DNA for checking. The CDR3 contains 14 residues. Germline V CDR1 and CDR2: SQVTM, ANQGSEA. The CDR3 sequence: CSSPLGGYTDTQYF.

This chain links TRBV29-1 with TRBJ2-7; TCRdb lists TRBD1, though no DNA is available to test this call. This CDR3 comprises 11 residues. In germline, CDR1 is SQVTM, CDR2 ANQGSEA. This chain's CDR3 is CSVGLGGEQYF.

The rearrangement links TRBV28 to TRBJ2-2; there is no DNA to check the TCRdb D call of TRBD2. CDR1 and CDR2 (germline): MDHEN, SYDVKM. The CDR3 runs 18 residues. CDR3: CASSLGTSGTANTGELFF.

The V and J genes are TRBV2 and TRBJ2-1; TCRdb's assignment of TRBD1 cannot be checked, as there is no DNA. The CDR3 has 17 residues. Germline V gene sequence: CDR1 SNHLY, CDR2 FYNNEI. The CDR3: CASSEAGAGSSYNEQFF.

The chain combines TRBV29-1 with TRBJ2-1; checking the TCRdb D call of TRBD1 is not possible without DNA. CDR3 length equals 13 residues. Germline assignment: CDR1 SQVTM and CDR2 ANQGSEA. Here the CDR3 reads CSGPAGEYNEQFF.

This sequence joins TRBV29-1 and TRBJ2-3; the D call of TRBD2 rests on TCRdb alone, since no DNA is present to check it. This CDR3 has 18 amino acids. Germline assignment: CDR1 SQVTM and CDR2 ANQGSEA. CDR3 residues: CSVDGLAGGAGTTDTQYF.

The V and J genes are TRBV12-3 or TRBV12-4 and TRBJ2-7; the TRBD1 assignment by TCRdb is unverifiable without DNA. The CDR3 extends over 11 amino acids. This CDR3 is CAIQSGYEQYF.

The rearrangement joins TRBV6-2 or TRBV6-3 to TRBJ2-7; the D gene TCRdb calls, TRBD1, cannot be checked with no DNA. The CDR3 covers 13 residues. Germline V gene sequence: CDR1 MNHEY, CDR2 SVGEGT. CDR3 region: CASSGRGRGEQYF.

V usage is TRBV7-6 and J usage is TRBJ2-1; TCRdb lists TRBD1, though no DNA is available to test this call. This CDR3 is 17 amino acids long. Germline CDR1 reads SGHVS; CDR2 reads FNYEAQ. CDR3 region: CASSVTAGGAIGNEQFF.